This T cell receptor (beta chain) was profiled in a study of T cells after yellow fever vaccination (dated 2019 in TCRdb). Regarding the study in general: The SMART-Seq v4 Ultra Low Input RNA kit was used to prepare libraries from fractions with low cell numbers. Two healthy male donors, one aged 18 to 30 and one aged 30 to 40 years, were included in the cohort. Blood was collected at multiple timepoints before and after primary and secondary immunization, and bulk PBMC replicates and cell subsets were isolated. To follow T-cell clones before and after both primary and booster YFV17D yellow fever vaccination, bulk TCR alpha and beta repertoires underwent longitudinal sequencing. Overall study outcomes, separate from this receptor: Because only two donors were included in the study, the extent to which the findings can be generalized is limited. Compared with the primary T-cell response, the secondary T-cell response was faster but weaker, reaching its peak on day 5 rather than on day 15. A small share of clonotypes occurred in both CD4 and CD8 compartments, likely arising from convergent recombination. FACS-sorted repertoires could contain abundant contaminating clonotypes from the bulk population, so computational filtering was required. Most clones expanded after primary vaccination were re-detected after the booster (96% of CD4 and 80% to 90% of CD8), suggesting broad memory maintenance.

Comment on this clonotype: Its antigen is currently not known. No base qualities exist here, and no much larger clone lies one base off it.

CDR1 and CDR2 are read off the germline V gene as MNHEY and SVGAGI. Trimming at the junction amounts to 6 bases on V and 5 bases on J, and the germline ends lie 8 bases apart. The CDR3, cysteine through phenylalanine, is 11 amino acids long. The only DNA kept is the CDR3, 33 bases in frame from the first base. The data were produced on an Illumina NovaSeq 6000. TCR cDNA was synthesized by 5'RACE template switching, through which a universal primer site and unique molecular identifiers were introduced. Priming for cDNA synthesis came from both the TCR alpha and TCR beta constant segments. Two PCR steps were used to amplify libraries, with sample barcodes and sequencing adapters being added in the second step. Libraries were sequenced on Illumina HiSeq 2500 (2x100 bp) or NovaSeq (2x150 bp). The paper's processing steps were these. MIGEC handled demultiplexing of reads and collapsing into UMI consensus sequences, while MiXCR performed V(D)J alignment. Using edgeR on replicate PBMC samples, clonotypes were called vaccine-responding if FDR was below 0.01 and the log2 fold change was above 5 up to day 15. CD4 or CD8 identity was assigned to each bulk clonotype according to whether the clonotype was present at higher abundance in the sequenced CD4 repertoire or the sequenced CD8 repertoire. TCRdb handled the public reads itself, with Q25 trimming in fastp and clone calling in MiXCR, and kept productive beta chains. Every distinct CDR3 protein forms one entry, paired with its most common genes and DNA. None of the V and J calls come from the authors' own analysis; TCRdb made them. This sample holds some 120,000 distinct CDR3 sequences; 15% were observed only once. Roughly 41% of the sample goes to the ten largest clones.

In light of the paper, this sample's treatment or condition label describes: live attenuated yellow fever vaccine strain. A standard Ficoll-Paque protocol was used to isolate PBMCs from peripheral blood. Dynabeads CD4 and CD8 positive selection kits were used to isolate CD4 and CD8 T-cell fractions. TriZol was used to extract RNA from bulk PBMCs, CD4 and CD8 fractions, and dextramer-positive and dextramer-negative fractions. This TCR came from a man aged 18 to 30 who received the YFV17D yellow fever vaccine. The sample here was CD8+ T cells sorted from PBMCs, taken 5 days after the yellow fever booster vaccination. The chain uses TRBV6-5 and TRBJ2-7, with the D gene uncertain. The sequenced DNA: TGTGCCAGCAGCTCATCCAACGAGCAGTACTTC. Its protein is CASSSSNEQYF.